This T cell receptor beta chain was captured by sequencing in a study of T cells after yellow fever vaccination. TCRdb used MiXCR to reprocess the 5' RACE reads, holding one entry per CDR3 protein. The sample holds 400,000 to 450,000 distinct CDR3 sequences; roughly a sixth are singletons and the top ten take 18%. CDR3 length: 14 amino acids. Trimming took 0 bases from V and 3 from J, leaving 10 bases between them. Germline-derived CDR1 and CDR2 are SGDLS and YYNGEE. V is TRBV9 and J is TRBJ2-7; the D gene is possibly TRBD2 (7 bases). The sample here was PBMCs, taken before the yellow fever booster vaccination. The origin of this receptor is a man younger than 35 who received the YFV17D yellow fever vaccine. CDR3 in DNA: TGTGCCAGCAGCGTAGAGGGGGGGAGCTACGAGCAGTACTTC. Amino acids: CASSVEGGSYEQYF.